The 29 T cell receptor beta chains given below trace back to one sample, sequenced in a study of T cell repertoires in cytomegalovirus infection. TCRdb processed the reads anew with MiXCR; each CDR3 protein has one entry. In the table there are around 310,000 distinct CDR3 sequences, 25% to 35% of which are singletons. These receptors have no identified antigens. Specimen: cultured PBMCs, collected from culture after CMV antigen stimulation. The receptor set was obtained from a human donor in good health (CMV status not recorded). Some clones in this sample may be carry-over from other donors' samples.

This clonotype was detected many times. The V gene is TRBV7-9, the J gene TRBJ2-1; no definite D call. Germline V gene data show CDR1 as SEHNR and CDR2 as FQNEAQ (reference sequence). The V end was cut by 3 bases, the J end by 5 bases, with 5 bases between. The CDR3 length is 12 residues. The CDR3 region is CASSFTDNEQFF. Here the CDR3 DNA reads TGTGCCAGCAGCTTCACTGACAATGAGCAGTTCTTC.

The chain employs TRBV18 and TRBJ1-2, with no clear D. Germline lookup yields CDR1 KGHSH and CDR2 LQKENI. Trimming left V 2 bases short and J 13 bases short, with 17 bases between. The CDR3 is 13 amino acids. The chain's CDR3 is CASSPSNSQPSTF. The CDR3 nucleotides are TGTGCCAGCTCACCAAGTAACAGCCAACCTAGCACCTTC.

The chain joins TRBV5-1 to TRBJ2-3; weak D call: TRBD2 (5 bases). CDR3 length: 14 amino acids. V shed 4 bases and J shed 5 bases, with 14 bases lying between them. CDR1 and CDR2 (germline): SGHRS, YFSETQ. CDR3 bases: TGCGCCAGCAGCCTAGGGCCAGCGGAAGATACGCAGTATTTT. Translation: CASSLGPAEDTQYF.

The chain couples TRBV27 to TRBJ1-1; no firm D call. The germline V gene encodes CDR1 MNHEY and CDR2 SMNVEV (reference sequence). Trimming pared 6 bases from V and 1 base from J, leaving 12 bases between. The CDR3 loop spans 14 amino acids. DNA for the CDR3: TGTGCCAGCAGCCGCCCGGGCTCGAACACTGAAGCTTTCTTT. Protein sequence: CASSRPGSNTEAFF.

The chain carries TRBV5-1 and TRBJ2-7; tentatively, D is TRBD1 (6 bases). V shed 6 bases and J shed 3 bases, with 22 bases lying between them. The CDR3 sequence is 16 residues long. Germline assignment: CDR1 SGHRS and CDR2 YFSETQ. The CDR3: CASTHNTRGGSYEQYF. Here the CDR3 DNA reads TGCGCCAGCACCCATAATACAAGAGGGGGTAGCTACGAGCAGTACTTC.

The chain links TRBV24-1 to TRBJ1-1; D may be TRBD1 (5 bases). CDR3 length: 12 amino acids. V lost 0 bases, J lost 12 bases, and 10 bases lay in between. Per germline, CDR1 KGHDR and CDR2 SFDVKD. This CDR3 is CATSDLLGHPFF. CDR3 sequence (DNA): TGTGCCACCAGTGATTTGCTAGGACACCCTTTCTTT.

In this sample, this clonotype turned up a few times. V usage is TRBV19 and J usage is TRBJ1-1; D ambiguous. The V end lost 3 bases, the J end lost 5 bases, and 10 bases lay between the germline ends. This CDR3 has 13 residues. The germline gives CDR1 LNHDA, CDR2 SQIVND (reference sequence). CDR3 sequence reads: CASSIGVRTEAFF. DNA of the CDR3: TGTGCCAGTAGTATCGGGGTGAGGACTGAAGCTTTCTTT.

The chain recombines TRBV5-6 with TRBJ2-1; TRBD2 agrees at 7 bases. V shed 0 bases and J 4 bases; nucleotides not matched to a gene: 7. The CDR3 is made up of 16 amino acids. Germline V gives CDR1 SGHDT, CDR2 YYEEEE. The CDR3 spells CASSLAGRELYNEQFF. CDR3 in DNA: TGTGCCAGCAGCTTGGCCGGGCGGGAGCTATACAATGAGCAGTTCTTC.

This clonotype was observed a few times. The DNA for the CDR3 is TGTGCCAGCAGCTTAGAGGGCAGGGTGCTGAGGGGCTACACCTTC. Residues: CASSLEGRVLRGYTF. The chain has TRBV7-9 and TRBJ1-2, with a weak D call TRBD1 (5 bases). The germline V gene has CDR1 SEHNR and CDR2 FQNEAQ (reference sequence). This CDR3 region has 15 residues. Trimming took 1 base from V and 8 from J, leaving 17 bases between them.

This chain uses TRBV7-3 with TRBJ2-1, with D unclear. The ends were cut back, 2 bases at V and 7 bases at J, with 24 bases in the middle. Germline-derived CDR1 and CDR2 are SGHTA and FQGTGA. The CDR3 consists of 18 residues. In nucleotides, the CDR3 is TGTGCCAGCAGCTTATCCCCCCCCCTTCCTCTCGTCGCTAATGAGCAGTTCTTC. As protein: CASSLSPPLPLVANEQFF.

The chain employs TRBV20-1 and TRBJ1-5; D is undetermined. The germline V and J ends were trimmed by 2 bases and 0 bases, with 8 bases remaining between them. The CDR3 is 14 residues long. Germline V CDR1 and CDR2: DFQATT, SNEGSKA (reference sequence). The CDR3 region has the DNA TGCAGTGCTAGACATGGTGGTAGCAATCAGCCCCAGCATTTT. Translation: CSARHGGSNQPQHF.

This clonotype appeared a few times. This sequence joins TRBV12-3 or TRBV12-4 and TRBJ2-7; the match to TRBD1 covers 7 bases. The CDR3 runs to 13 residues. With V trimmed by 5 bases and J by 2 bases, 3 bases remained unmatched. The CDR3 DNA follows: TGTGCCAGCAGTGGGACAGCTGCCTACGAGCAGTACTTC. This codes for CASSGTAAYEQYF.

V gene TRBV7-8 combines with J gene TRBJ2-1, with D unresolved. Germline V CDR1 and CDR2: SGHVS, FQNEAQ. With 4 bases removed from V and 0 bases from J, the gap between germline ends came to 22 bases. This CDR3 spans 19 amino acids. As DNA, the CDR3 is TGTGCCAGCAGCTCCCGCTTTTATCAAGCGAGGAGCTCCTACAATGAGCAGTTCTTC. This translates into CASSSRFYQARSSYNEQFF. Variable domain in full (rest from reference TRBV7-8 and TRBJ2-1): GAGVSQSPRYKVAKRGQDVALRCDPISGHVSLFWYQQALGQGPEFLTYFQNEAQLDKSGLPSDRFFAERPEGSVSTLKIQRTQQEDSAVYLCASSSRFYQARSSYNEQFFGPGTRLTVL.

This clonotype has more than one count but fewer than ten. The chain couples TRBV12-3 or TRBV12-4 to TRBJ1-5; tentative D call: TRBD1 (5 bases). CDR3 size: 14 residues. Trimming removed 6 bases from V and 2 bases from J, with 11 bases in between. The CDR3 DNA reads TGTGCCAGCAGGGTCGGGACTGGCAATCAGCCCCAGCATTTT. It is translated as CASRVGTGNQPQHF.

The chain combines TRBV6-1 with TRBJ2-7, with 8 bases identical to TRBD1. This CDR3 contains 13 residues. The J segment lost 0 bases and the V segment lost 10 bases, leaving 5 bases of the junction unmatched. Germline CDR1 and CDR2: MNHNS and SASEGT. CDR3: CATFGTGSYEQYF. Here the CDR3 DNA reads TGTGCCACATTCGGGACAGGCTCCTACGAGCAGTACTTC.

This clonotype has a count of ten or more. The CDR3 DNA reads as TGTGCCAGCAGTCGTCGGATGAGCACTGAAGCTTTCTTT. Amino acid sequence: CASSRRMSTEAFF. V gene TRBV7-3 combines with J gene TRBJ1-1, with D unclear. The CDR3 is made up of 13 amino acids. In germline, CDR1 is SGHTA, CDR2 FQGTGA. Trimming left V 6 bases short and J 4 bases short, with 12 bases between.

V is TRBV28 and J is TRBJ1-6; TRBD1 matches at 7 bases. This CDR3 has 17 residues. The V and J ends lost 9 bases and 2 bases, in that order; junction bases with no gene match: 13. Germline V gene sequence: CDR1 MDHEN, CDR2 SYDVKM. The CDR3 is CASLGQGTATYNSPLHF. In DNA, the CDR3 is TGTGCCAGTCTGGGCCAAGGGACAGCTACCTATAATTCACCCCTCCACTTT.

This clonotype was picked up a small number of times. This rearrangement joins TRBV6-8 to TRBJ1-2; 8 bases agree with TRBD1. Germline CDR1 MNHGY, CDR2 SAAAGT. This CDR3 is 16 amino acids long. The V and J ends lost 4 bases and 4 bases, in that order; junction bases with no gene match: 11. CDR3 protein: CASSSSYDRGIYGYTF. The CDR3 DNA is TGTGCCAGCAGTTCATCCTATGACAGGGGCATCTATGGCTACACCTTC.

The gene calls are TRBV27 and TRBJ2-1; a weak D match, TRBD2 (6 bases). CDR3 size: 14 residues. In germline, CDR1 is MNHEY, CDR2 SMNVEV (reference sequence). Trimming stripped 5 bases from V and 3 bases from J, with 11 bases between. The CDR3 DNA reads TGTGCCAGCAGTCCCGCTAGCGACTACAATGAGCAGTTCTTC. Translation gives CASSPASDYNEQFF.

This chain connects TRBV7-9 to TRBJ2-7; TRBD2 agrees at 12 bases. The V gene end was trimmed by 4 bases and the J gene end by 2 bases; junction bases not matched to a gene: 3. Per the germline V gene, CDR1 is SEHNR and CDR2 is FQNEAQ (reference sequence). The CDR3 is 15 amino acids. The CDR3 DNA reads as TGTGCCAGCAGCTCGACTAGCGGGAGTGCCTACGAGCAGTACTTC. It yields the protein CASSSTSGSAYEQYF.

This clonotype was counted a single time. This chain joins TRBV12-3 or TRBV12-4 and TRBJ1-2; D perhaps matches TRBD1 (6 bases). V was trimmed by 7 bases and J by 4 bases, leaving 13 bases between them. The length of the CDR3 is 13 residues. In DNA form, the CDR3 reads TGTGCCAGCAAACCGGACAGCCTCTATGGCTACACCTTC. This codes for CASKPDSLYGYTF.

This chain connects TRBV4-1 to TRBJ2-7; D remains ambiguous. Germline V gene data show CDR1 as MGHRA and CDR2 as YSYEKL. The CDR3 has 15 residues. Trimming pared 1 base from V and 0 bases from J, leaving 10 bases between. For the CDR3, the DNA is TGCGCCAGCAGCCAAGGGGCCCATAGCTCCTACGAGCAGTACTTC. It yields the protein CASSQGAHSSYEQYF.

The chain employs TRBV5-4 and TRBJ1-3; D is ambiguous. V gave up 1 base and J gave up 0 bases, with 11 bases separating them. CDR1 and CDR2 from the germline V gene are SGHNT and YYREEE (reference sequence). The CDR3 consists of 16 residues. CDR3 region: CASSLFPPDSGNTIYF. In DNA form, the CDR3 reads TGTGCCAGCAGCTTGTTTCCCCCAGACTCTGGAAACACCATATATTTT.

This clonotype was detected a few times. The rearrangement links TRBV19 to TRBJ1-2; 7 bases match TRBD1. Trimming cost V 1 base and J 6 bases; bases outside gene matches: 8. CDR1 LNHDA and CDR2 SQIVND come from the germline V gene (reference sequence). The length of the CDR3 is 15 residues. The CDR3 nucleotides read TGTGCCAGTAGTATAGTTGGGACAGAAATTGATGGCTACACCTTC. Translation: CASSIVGTEIDGYTF.

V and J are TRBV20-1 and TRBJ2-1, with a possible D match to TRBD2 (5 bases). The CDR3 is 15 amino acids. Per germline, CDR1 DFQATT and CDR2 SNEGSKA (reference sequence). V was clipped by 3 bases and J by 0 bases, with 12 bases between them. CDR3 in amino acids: CSARLSGGSYNEQFF. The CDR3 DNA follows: TGCAGTGCTAGGTTAAGCGGAGGCTCCTACAATGAGCAGTTCTTC.

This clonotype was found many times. This CDR3 reads CASSFGRSNQPQHF. The CDR3 bases are TGTGCCAGCAGCTTCGGTCGTAGCAATCAGCCCCAGCATTTT. This chain connects TRBV7-2 to TRBJ1-5; D unclear. Looked up from germline, CDR1 is SGHTA and CDR2 is FQGNSA. This CDR3 region has 14 residues. V shed 3 bases and J shed 0 bases, with 6 bases lying between them.

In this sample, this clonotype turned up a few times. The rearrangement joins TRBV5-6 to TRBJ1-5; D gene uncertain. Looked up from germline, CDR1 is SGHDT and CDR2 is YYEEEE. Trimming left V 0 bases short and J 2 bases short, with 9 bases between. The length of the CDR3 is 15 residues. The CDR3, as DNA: TGTGCCAGCAGCTTGGCTGGAACGGGCAATCAGCCCCAGCATTTT. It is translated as CASSLAGTGNQPQHF.

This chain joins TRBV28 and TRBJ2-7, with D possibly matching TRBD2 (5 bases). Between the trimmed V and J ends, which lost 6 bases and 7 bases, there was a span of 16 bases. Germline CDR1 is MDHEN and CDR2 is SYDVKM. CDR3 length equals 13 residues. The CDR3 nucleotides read TGTGCCAGCAGCAACCGCGGGCCCTTTGAGCAGTACTTC. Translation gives CASSNRGPFEQYF.

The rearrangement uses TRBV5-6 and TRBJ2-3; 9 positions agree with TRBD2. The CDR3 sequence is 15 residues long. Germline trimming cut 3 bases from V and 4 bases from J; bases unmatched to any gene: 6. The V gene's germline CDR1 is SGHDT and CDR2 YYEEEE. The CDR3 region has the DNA TGTGCCAGCAGCTGGAGTAGCGGGAGTCCAGATACGCAGTATTTT. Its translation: CASSWSSGSPDTQYF.